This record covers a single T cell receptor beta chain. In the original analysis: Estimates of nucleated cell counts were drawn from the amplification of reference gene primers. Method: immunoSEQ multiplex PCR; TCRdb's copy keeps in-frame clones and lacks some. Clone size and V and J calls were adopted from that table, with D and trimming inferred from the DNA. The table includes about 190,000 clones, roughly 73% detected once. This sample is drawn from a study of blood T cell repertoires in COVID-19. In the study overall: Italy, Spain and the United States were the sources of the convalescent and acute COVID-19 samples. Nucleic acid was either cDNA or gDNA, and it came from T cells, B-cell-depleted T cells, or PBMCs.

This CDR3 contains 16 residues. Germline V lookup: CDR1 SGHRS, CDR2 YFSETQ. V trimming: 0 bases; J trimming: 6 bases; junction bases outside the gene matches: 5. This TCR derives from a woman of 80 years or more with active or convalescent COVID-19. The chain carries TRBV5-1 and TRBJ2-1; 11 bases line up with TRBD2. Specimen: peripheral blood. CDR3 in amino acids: CASSLVVSGGANEQFF. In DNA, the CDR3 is TGCGCCAGCAGCTTGGTCGTTAGCGGGGGGGCCAATGAGCAGTTCTTC.